The entry that follows covers one TCR beta chain sequence. Method: immunoSEQ multiplex PCR; TCRdb's copy keeps in-frame clones and lacks some. The table has 60,000 to 95,000 clones, roughly 89% seen once. The data stem from a study of technical replicates of blood from a few donors. CDR3 length: 14 amino acids. Germline CDR1 MNHEY, CDR2 SMNVEV (reference sequence). Trimming stripped 5 bases from V and 0 bases from J, with 10 bases between. The material sequenced was T cells isolated from PBMCs. The TCR originated in a human donor in good health. Some clones in this sample may be carry-over from other donors' samples. The rearrangement uses TRBV27 and TRBJ1-1; the D is unclear. The CDR3 DNA is TGTGCCAGCAGTCCGACCGACATGAACACTGAAGCTTTCTTT. This codes for CASSPTDMNTEAFF.